Listed below are T cell receptor beta chains from one sample, sequenced in a study of T cell clonotyping in hematopoietic cell transplantation. The data were produced by immunoSEQ multiplex PCR, yet TCRdb's version contains in-frame clones alone and is incomplete. The sample yields 25,000 to 35,000 clones, under 97% seen once. What was sequenced was peripheral blood mononuclear cells. These TCRs come from a man aged 50-60 years in good health. Some clones in this sample may be carry-over from other donors' samples. Each CDR3 is given with its conserved first and last residue. D genes are given only for firm matches. Clone sizes are given selectively: once, few, many, or a class where the clone is expanded.

j_call d_call clone_size v_call cdr3_aa cdr3_nt
TRBJ1-1 . . TRBV4-3 CASSQDYTVYMNTEAFF TGCGCCAGCAGCCAAGATTACACAGTTTACATGAACACTGAAGCTTTCTTT
TRBJ1-3 . . TRBV5-4 CASSTASRNTIYF TGTGCCAGCAGCACCGCCAGTAGAAACACCATATATTTT
TRBJ2-2 . . TRBV9 CASSVGALNTGELFF TGTGCCAGCAGCGTAGGGGCTCTGAACACCGGGGAGCTGTTTTTT
TRBJ2-7 . . TRBV6-4 CASSPGPSYEQYF TGTGCCAGCAGCCCGGGACCGAGCTACGAGCAGTACTTC
TRBJ2-1 . . TRBV7-9 CASSQDLIYNEQFF TGTGCCAGCAGCCAAGACCTAATCTACAATGAGCAGTTCTTC
TRBJ2-7 . . TRBV29-1 CSVVYSFGYPSYEQYF TGCAGCGTTGTGTACTCATTTGGATACCCCTCCTACGAGCAGTACTTC
TRBJ1-1 . . TRBV30 CAWSSGAEVAEAFF TGTGCCTGGAGTTCTGGGGCAGAGGTTGCTGAAGCTTTCTTT
TRBJ2-3 . . TRBV7-3 CASSLLGTDTQYF TGTGCCAGCAGCTTATTGGGTACGGATACGCAGTATTTT
TRBJ2-7 . . TRBV19 CASSLWGRTRAYEQYF TGTGCCAGTAGCCTCTGGGGGCGGACTCGAGCCTACGAGCAGTACTTC
TRBJ1-2 . . TRBV18 CASSPADYYGYTF TGTGCCAGCTCACCCGCAGACTACTATGGCTACACCTTC
TRBJ1-3 . once TRBV6-5 CASSYSGVAGNTIYF TGTGCCAGCAGTTACTCCGGGGTTGCTGGAAACACCATATATTTT
TRBJ2-7 . . TRBV7-2 CASSLDINSYEQYF TGTGCCAGCAGCTTGGACATAAACTCCTACGAGCAGTACTTC
TRBJ2-7 . . TRBV5-4 CASSSLDLQPLYEQYF TGTGCCAGCAGCTCGCTGGACCTTCAACCCCTCTACGAGCAGTACTTC
TRBJ2-3 . . TRBV7-2 CASSRSGTGGGRRTQYF TGTGCCAGCAGCCGTTCGGGGACGGGAGGGGGCAGAAGGACGCAGTATTTT
TRBJ2-1 TRBD1 few TRBV19 CASSLQGSHLYDEQFF TGTGCCAGTAGCTTACAGGGGAGCCACTTGTACGATGAGCAGTTCTTC
TRBJ1-2 . . TRBV15 CATSRGRDPAYGYTF TGTGCCACCAGCAGAGGCAGGGACCCCGCCTATGGCTACACCTTC